This T cell receptor beta chain was sequenced in a study of cytomegalovirus exposure and HLA in healthy donors. The study's findings and limits: Across all donors, roughly uniform sequencing depth was an assumption of the presence/absence analyses. Later work showed greater clonal expansion in HLA-associated TCR beta chains than in equally common others.

CDR3 length: 14 amino acids. V was trimmed by 4 bases and J by 3 bases, leaving 10 bases between them. The germline V gene has CDR1 LGHNA and CDR2 YSLEER. Regarding this clone: The antigen is unknown.

Both 60 Vbeta primers and 13 Jbeta primers went into the PCR. The table came from immunoSEQ multiplex PCR; TCRdb's copy has only in-frame clones and leaves some out. The sample totals about 130,000 clones. Sequencing used PBMCs. This rearrangement joins TRBV4-3 to TRBJ2-1, with a weak D call TRBD2 (6 bases). This sequence was found in a man aged 18-30 years in good health and CMV-seronegative. Here the CDR3 reads CASSPASDYNEQFF. The CDR3 DNA reads TGCGCCAGCAGCCCCGCTAGCGACTACAATGAGCAGTTCTTC.